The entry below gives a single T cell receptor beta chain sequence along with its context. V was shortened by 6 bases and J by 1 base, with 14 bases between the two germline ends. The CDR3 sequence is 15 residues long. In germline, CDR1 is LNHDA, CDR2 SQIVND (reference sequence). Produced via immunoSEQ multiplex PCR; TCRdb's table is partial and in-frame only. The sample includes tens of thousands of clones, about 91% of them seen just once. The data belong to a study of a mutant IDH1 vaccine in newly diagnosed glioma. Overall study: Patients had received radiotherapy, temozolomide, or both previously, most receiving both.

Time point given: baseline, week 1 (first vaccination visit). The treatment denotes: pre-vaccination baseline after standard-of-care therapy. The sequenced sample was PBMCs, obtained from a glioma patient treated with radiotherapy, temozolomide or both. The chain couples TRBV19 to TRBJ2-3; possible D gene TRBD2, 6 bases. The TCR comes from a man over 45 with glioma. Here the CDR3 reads CASRGSAGRTDTQYF. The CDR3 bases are TGTGCCAGTAGAGGTAGCGCGGGGCGCACAGATACGCAGTATTTT.